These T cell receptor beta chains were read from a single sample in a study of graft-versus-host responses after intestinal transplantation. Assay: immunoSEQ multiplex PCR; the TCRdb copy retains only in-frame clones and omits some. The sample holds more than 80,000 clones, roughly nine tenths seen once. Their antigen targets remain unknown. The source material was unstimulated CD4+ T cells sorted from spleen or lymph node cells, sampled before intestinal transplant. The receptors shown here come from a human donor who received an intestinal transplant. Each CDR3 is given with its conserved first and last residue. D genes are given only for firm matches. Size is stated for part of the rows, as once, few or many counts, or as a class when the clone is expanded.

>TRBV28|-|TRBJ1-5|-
TGTGCCAGCAGTTTACAGGCGTGGGGCAATCAGCCCCAGCATTTT
CASSLQAWGNQPQHF
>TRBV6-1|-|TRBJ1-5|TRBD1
TGTGCCAGCAGTGATTTGGTAGGGGGCAGAACCAATCAGCCCCAGCATTTT
CASSDLVGGRTNQPQHF
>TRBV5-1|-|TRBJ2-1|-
TGCGCCAGCAGCTTGGCAGAAAACTCGGGGAGGCAGTTCTTC
CASSLAENSGRQFF
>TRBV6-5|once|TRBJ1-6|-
TGTGCCAGCAGTTACCGGGGTGTAAATAATTCACCCCTCCACTTT
CASSYRGVNNSPLHF
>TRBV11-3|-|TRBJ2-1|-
TGTGCCAGCAGCTCCGGGGGGCGCATAGATGCTGAGCAGTTCTTC
CASSSGGRIDAEQFF
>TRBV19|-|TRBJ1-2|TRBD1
TGTGCCAGTAGTATAGAGGGACAGGGGACCTATGGCTACACCTTC
CASSIEGQGTYGYTF
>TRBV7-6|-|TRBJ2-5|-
TGTGCCAGCAGCTTAGGTAGTACAGGGTGGAAGACCCAGTACTTC
CASSLGSTGWKTQYF
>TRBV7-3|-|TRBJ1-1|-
TGTGCCAGCAGCTCCCAAAGCGGAACTGAAGCTTTCTTT
CASSSQSGTEAFF
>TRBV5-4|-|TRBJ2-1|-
TGTGCCAGCAGCTTGCGGAGGGGGGGGGACGATGAGCAGTTCTTC
CASSLRRGGDDEQFF
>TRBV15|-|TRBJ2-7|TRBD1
TGTGCCACCAGCAGAGATCCCCCAGGGGGTGGTATGCAGTACTTC
CATSRDPPGGGMQYF
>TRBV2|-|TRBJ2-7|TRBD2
TGTGCCAGCAGCGTCCGACTAGCGGGGCCCTACGAGCAGTACTTC
CASSVRLAGPYEQYF
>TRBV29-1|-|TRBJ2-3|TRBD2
TGCAGCGTTGGAGGACTAGCGGGAGGCACAGATACGCAGTATTTT
CSVGGLAGGTDTQYF
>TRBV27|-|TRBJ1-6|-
TGTGCCAGCAGTCCCCGAGCGGGCGGCAATTCACCCCTCCACTTT
CASSPRAGGNSPLHF
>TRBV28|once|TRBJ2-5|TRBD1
TGTGCCAGCACTAGACAGGGTTTCGAGACCCAGTACTTC
CASTRQGFETQYF
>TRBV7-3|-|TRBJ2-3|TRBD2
TGTGCCAGCAGCACGGGACTAGCGGGAGATACGCAGTATTTT
CASSTGLAGDTQYF
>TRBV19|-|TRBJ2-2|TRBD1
TGTGCCAGTTCCTCCGGGGCAGGGGGCCCCGGGGAGCTGTTTTTT
CASSSGAGGPGELFF
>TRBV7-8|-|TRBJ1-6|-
TGTGCCAGCAGCTTAGGACAGGCAAGCTCCTATAATTCACCCCTCCACTTT
CASSLGQASSYNSPLHF
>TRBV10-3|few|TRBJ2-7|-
TGTGCCATCAGTGAGCAGGGGGGCCTAGGCGAGCAGTACTTC
CAISEQGGLGEQYF
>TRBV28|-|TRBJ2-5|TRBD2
TGTGCCAGCACCTACAGAACCTTTCCGGGAGCGGGGGAGACCCAGTACTTC
CASTYRTFPGAGETQYF
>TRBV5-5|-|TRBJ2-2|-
TGTGCCAGCAGCTTCACAGGGACCGGGGAGCTGTTTTTT
CASSFTGTGELFF
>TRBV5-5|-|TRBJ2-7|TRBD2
TGTGCCAGCAGCTTGGGACTAGCGGAGTACTACGAGCAGTACTTC
CASSLGLAEYYEQYF
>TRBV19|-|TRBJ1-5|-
TGTGCCAGTAGTATCCGGGGTGGGGGCAATCAGCCCCAGCATTTT
CASSIRGGGNQPQHF
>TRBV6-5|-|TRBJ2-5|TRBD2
TGTGCCAGCAGTTACTCGATTAGCGGGGGGGAAGAGACCCAGTACTTC
CASSYSISGGEETQYF
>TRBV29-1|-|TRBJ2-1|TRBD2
TGCAGCGTTGAATCGGGGGGACCTAACAATGAGCAGTTCTTC
CSVESGGPNNEQFF
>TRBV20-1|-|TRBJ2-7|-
TGCAGTGCTTACAGGGACTACGAGCAGTACTTC
CSAYRDYEQYF
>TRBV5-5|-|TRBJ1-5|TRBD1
TGTGCCAGCAGCTTGGGACAGGGAGGAGGGCAGCCCCAGCATTTT
CASSLGQGGGQPQHF
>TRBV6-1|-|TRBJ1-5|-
TGTGCCAGCAGTGACCAGGGGAAGACTCAGCCCCAGCATTTT
CASSDQGKTQPQHF
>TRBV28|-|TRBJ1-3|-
TGTGCCAGCTACGGGGGGCCGGGAAACACCATATATTTT
CASYGGPGNTIYF
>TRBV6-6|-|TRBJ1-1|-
TGTGCCAGCTCCAGGGTGAACACTGAAGCTTTCTTT
CASSRVNTEAFF
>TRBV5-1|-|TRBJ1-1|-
TGCGCCAGCAGCGGGATGGGACTTATGAACACTGAAGCTTTCTTT
CASSGMGLMNTEAFF
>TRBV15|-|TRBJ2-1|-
TGTGCCACCAGCAGACCCGCGTCTATTCGGGAGAGCCATGAGCAGTTCTTC
CATSRPASIRESHEQFF
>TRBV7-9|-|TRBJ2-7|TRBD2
TGTGCCAGCAGCTCGAAGCAGGGAGGGATTTCCTACGAGCAGTACTTC
CASSSKQGGISYEQYF
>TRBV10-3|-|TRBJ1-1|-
TGTGCCATCAGAGGTACAGGGAACACTGAAGCTTTCTTT
CAIRGTGNTEAFF
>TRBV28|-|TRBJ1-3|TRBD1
TGTGCCAGCAGTCCGCGGGACAGGAGAAACACCATATATTTT
CASSPRDRRNTIYF
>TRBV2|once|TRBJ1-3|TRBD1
TGTGCCAGCAGTGAACCTAGGACAGGGCGTCTTTTGGGAAACACCATATATTTT
CASSEPRTGRLLGNTIYF
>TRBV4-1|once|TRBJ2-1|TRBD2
TGCGCCAGCAGCCAAGGACTAGCGGAAACCTACAATGAGCAGTTCTTC
CASSQGLAETYNEQFF
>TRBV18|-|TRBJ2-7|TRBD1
TGTGCCAGCTCACGGGACAGTTCCTACGAGCAGTACTTC
CASSRDSSYEQYF
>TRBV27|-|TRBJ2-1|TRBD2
TGTGCCAGCAGTTTAAGGCGGGAGAAGTGGAGCGATGAGCAGTTCTTC
CASSLRREKWSDEQFF
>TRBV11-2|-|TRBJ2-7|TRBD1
TGTGCCAGCAGCTTGGGACAGGGAGCCTACGAGCAGTACTTC
CASSLGQGAYEQYF
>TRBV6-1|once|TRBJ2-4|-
TGTGCCAGCAGTGTCTCAGGGGCCAAAGTTAAAAACATTCAGTACTTC
CASSVSGAKVKNIQYF
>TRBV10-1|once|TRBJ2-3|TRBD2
TGCGCCAGCAGTGGGACCTCGGCGGGGGGCCGGTATACGCAGTATTTT
CASSGTSAGGRYTQYF
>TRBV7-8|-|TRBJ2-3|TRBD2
TGTGCCAGCAGCTTGACACGCGGGAGGAGCACAGATACGCAGTATTTT
CASSLTRGRSTDTQYF
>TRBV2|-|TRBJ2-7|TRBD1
TGTGCCAGCAGGGGACAGGGGGCCGACGAGCAGTACTTC
CASRGQGADEQYF
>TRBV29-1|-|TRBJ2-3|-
TGCAGCGTTACGACGACCCTGGACACCACAGATACGCAGTATTTT
CSVTTTLDTTDTQYF
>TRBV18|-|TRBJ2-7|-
TGTGCCAGCTCCCCGACAGTATCCTACGAGCAGTACTTC
CASSPTVSYEQYF
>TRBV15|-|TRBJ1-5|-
TGTGCCACCAGCAAGGGGCTAAATCAGCCCCAGCATTTT
CATSKGLNQPQHF
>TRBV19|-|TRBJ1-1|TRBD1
TGTGCCAGTAGTATAAAAGGGGGCGGGACTGAAGCTTTCTTT
CASSIKGGGTEAFF
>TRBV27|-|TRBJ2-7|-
TGTGCCACCCAAACCCTAAGGGGGGCGGGAGTGGTCTACGAGCAGTACTTC
CATQTLRGAGVVYEQYF
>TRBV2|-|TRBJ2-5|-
TGTGCCACGCGAGGGGGGAGGGGGGAGACCCAGTACTTC
CATRGGRGETQYF
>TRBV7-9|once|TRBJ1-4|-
TGTGCCAGCAGCTTAGGCGACTGGAAAGAGGAAAAACTGTTTTTT
CASSLGDWKEEKLFF
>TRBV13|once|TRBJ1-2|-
TGTGCCAGCAGCTTACGACTATTAAAGGGCTACACCTTC
CASSLRLLKGYTF
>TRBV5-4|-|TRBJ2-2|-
TGTGCCAGCAGCTTGGTAGCAGGCCGGGGCACCGGGGAGCTGTTTTTT
CASSLVAGRGTGELFF
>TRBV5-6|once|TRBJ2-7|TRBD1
TGTGCCAGCAGCCCTGTTCCGGGACAGGGGACTCCCTACGAGCAGTACTTC
CASSPVPGQGTPYEQYF
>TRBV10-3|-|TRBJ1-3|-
TGTGCCATCAGTGAGTCAGCTATCTCTGGAAACACCATATATTTT
CAISESAISGNTIYF
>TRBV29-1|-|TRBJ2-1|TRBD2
TGCAGCGTCACCGGGACTAGCGGGGGGCTGGGGCCGTTCTTC
CSVTGTSGGLGPFF
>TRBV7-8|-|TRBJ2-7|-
TGTGCCAGCAGCCCTAGGCAGGGTGCAACCTACGAGCAGTACTTC
CASSPRQGATYEQYF
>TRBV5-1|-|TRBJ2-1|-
TGCGCCAGCAGCTTGTATCGTAAGAGCTCCTACAATGAGCAGTTCTTC
CASSLYRKSSYNEQFF